The sequence of this T cell receptor beta chain was determined in a study of blood T cell repertoires in COVID-19. The CDR3 is 14 residues long. The germline V gene encodes CDR1 SGHTA and CDR2 FQGNSA. Between the trimmed V and J ends, which lost 0 bases and 14 bases, there was a span of 19 bases. Everyone who took part was roughly 18 to 89 years old, and they came from about 23 US areas. Self-reported history from a screening survey and questionnaire set each donor's cohort. In Cohort 3, a recovered donor had either two negative PCRs, clearance, or symptom resolution. Only in-frame clones appear in the TCRdb table, and some are missing; sequencing was by immunoSEQ multiplex PCR. The sample carries about 270,000 clones, roughly nine tenths recorded once.

Material for sequencing was PBMCs or T cells enriched from blood (not recorded which). The chain links TRBV7-2 to TRBJ1-2; D remains unclear. This TCR came from a woman between 18 and 29 years old who had recovered from COVID-19. CDR3 amino acids: CASSLAAAAIAETF. The CDR3 DNA sequence: TGTGCCAGCAGCTTAGCGGCGGCAGCCATTGCGGAAACCTTC. Based on the CDR3 plus reference TRBV7-2 and TRBJ1-2, the full variable domain is GAGVSQSPSNKVTEKGKDVELRCDPISGHTALYWYRQSLGQGLEFLIYFQGNSAPDKSGLPSDRFSAERTGGSVSTLTIQRTQQEDSAVYLCASSLAAAAIAETFGSGTRLTVV.